This T cell receptor beta chain was retrieved from a study of control samples from healthy donors and cancer patients. The table came from immunoSEQ multiplex PCR; TCRdb's copy has only in-frame clones and leaves some out. The table lists 130,000 or so clones, about 90% of them singletons. The CDR3 has 13 residues. Per the germline V gene, CDR1 is SGHDT and CDR2 is YYEEEE. Germline trimming cut 5 bases from V and 6 bases from J; bases unmatched to any gene: 7. This chain uses TRBV5-6 with TRBJ2-7, with 8 bases matching TRBD1. The sample was blood. The TCR comes from a man between 18 and 29 years old in good health. CDR3 sequence (DNA): TGTGCCAGCAGACCCATTACAGGGGGCGAGCAGTACTTC. It codes for CASRPITGGEQYF.